The 16 T cell receptor beta chains below come from one sample, sequenced in a study of T cells after posttransplantation cyclophosphamide. The protocol was immunoSEQ multiplex PCR, while the TCRdb copy is restricted to in-frame clones and leaves out a portion. Altogether 40,000 to 60,000 clones were found in the sample, and no singletons occur. Sequencing used PBMCs. These receptors all come from a man in his forties in good health, CMV-negative, and a related stem cell transplant donor.

This clone was picked up many times. The rearrangement uses TRBV9 and TRBJ2-1; 10 bases map to TRBD2. The CDR3 runs 14 residues. The trim removed 1 base at V and 5 bases at J, leaving 0 bases unmatched. Germline CDR1 SGDLS, CDR2 YYNGEE. CDR3 in DNA: TGTGCCAGCAGCGTACTAGCGGGAGACAATGAGCAGTTCTTC. This gives the protein CASSVLAGDNEQFF. The complete variable domain, with remaining parts taken from reference TRBV9 and TRBJ2-1, reads DSGVTQTPKHLITATGQRVTLRCSPRSGDLSVYWYQQSLDQGLQFLIQYYNGEERAKGNILERFSAQQFPDLHSELNLSSLELGDSALYFCASSVLAGDNEQFFGPGTRLTVL.

This clone was seen repeatedly, ten times or more. V is TRBV7-9 and J is TRBJ1-2, with D tentatively TRBD1 (5 bases). The germline V and J ends were trimmed by 5 bases and 3 bases, with 16 bases remaining between them. Germline CDR1 and CDR2: SEHNR and FQNEAQ (reference sequence). The CDR3 loop spans 15 amino acids. CDR3 loop: CASSPPSRVYYGYTF. The CDR3, as DNA: TGTGCCAGCAGCCCCCCGAGCAGGGTTTACTATGGCTACACCTTC. The full variable domain, with the rest looked up from reference TRBV7-9 and TRBJ1-2, is DTGVSQNPRHKITKRGQNVTFRCDPISEHNRLYWYRQTLGQGPEFLTYFQNEAQLEKSRLLSDRFSAERPKGSFSTLEIQRTEQGDSAMYLCASSPPSRVYYGYTFGSGTRLTVV.

This clone has at least ten counts. The chain joins TRBV5-4 to TRBJ2-3, with 11 positions matching TRBD1. CDR3 length: 17 residues. V shed 4 bases, J shed 5 bases, and the junction held 12 bases outside the gene matches. Looked up from germline, CDR1 is SGHNT and CDR2 is YYREEE (reference sequence). In DNA form, the CDR3 reads TGTGCCAGCAGCCGTTACGCGGGACAGGGGGATGTAGATACGCAGTATTTT. This gives the protein CASSRYAGQGDVDTQYF.

This clone came up many times. The CDR3 protein is CASSSQTFRGEAFF. In nucleotides, the CDR3 is TGTGCCAGCAGTTCACAAACTTTCCGGGGTGAAGCTTTCTTT. This chain links TRBV28 with TRBJ1-1, with D unclear. V was shortened by 4 bases and J by 7 bases, with 16 bases between the two germline ends. CDR3 length equals 14 residues. Germline values: CDR1 MDHEN, CDR2 SYDVKM.

In this sample, this clone turned up many times. The chain employs TRBV28 and TRBJ1-2, with D unresolved. The CDR3 sequence is 15 residues long. CDR1 is MDHEN, CDR2 SYDVKM, per germline. V was cut by 6 bases and J by 0 bases, with 14 bases left in between. The CDR3 reads CASSVSFTANYGYTF. The CDR3 coding sequence is TGTGCCAGCAGCGTTTCATTTACAGCTAACTATGGCTACACCTTC.

At least ten counts were recorded for this clone. The rearrangement joins TRBV4-2 to TRBJ1-2, with a possible D match to TRBD1 (6 bases). Trimming left V 4 bases short and J 8 bases short, with 23 bases between. Germline CDR1 and CDR2: LGHNA and YNFKEQ. The CDR3 extends over 16 amino acids. CDR3 residues: CASSPQFQQGSFGYTF. The CDR3 bases are TGTGCCAGCAGCCCCCAATTCCAGCAGGGGAGTTTCGGCTACACCTTC.

This clone appeared many times. The rearrangement links TRBV28 to TRBJ1-1; TRBD1 might be the D (6 bases). Germline V gene data show CDR1 as MDHEN and CDR2 as SYDVKM. V lost 11 bases, J lost 1 base, and 20 bases lay in between. The length of the CDR3 is 15 residues. As DNA, the CDR3 is TGTGCCTCTTCCCCCGGGGGGCGGCGGAACACTGAAGCTTTCTTT. Amino acid sequence: CASSPGGRRNTEAFF.

This clone has at least ten counts. In DNA form, the CDR3 reads TGTGCCAGCAGCTTAAGGGGCAGGGGTGACTACGAGCAGTACTTC. It is translated as CASSLRGRGDYEQYF. V and J are TRBV7-2 and TRBJ2-7; D possibly corresponds to TRBD1 (6 bases). This CDR3 contains 15 residues. V dropped 2 bases and J dropped 3 bases, with 14 bases sitting between them. The germline gives CDR1 SGHTA, CDR2 FQGNSA.

This clone was observed many times. V usage is TRBV28 and J usage is TRBJ1-4; TRBD1 agrees at 8 bases. Germline V lookup: CDR1 MDHEN, CDR2 SYDVKM. Trimming took 5 bases from V and 6 from J; bases not matched to a gene: 8. This CDR3 contains 15 residues. The chain's CDR3 is CASSATGQVHEKLFF. DNA for the CDR3: TGTGCCAGCAGTGCCACGGGACAGGTCCATGAAAAACTGTTTTTT.

This clone appeared many times. The chain uses TRBV18 and TRBJ1-5; weak D call: TRBD1 (6 bases). V was shortened by 3 bases and J by 2 bases, with 8 bases between the two germline ends. The CDR3 consists of 14 residues. Germline V gene sequence: CDR1 KGHSH, CDR2 LQKENI. The CDR3 DNA follows: TGTGCCAGCTCACCTAACAGGGGCAATCAGCCCCAGCATTTT. Its protein is CASSPNRGNQPQHF. Complete variable domain (other parts from reference TRBV18 and TRBJ1-5): NAGVMQNPRHLVRRRGQEARLRCSPMKGHSHVYWYRQLPEEGLKFMVYLQKENIIDESGMPKERFSAEFPKEGPSILRIQQVVRGDSAAYFCASSPNRGNQPQHFGDGTRLSIL.

In its sample, this clone was seen many times. V gene TRBV30 combines with J gene TRBJ1-1, with D uncertain. This CDR3 region has 13 residues. Trimming removed 7 bases at V and 3 bases at J, with 15 bases between. In germline, CDR1 is GTSNPN, CDR2 SVGIG (reference sequence). In nucleotides, the CDR3 is TGTGCCTTTCAGACTGCGACCTACACTGAAGCTTTCTTT. Amino acids: CAFQTATYTEAFF.

The CDR3 nucleotides read TGTGCCAGCTCACTAGTTCACCCCGGGAGCACAGATACGCAGTATTTT. This translates into CASSLVHPGSTDTQYF. V and J are TRBV18 and TRBJ2-3; D not certain. The V end lost 4 bases, the J end lost 0 bases, and 14 bases lay between the germline ends. The CDR3 totals 16 residues. Germline assignment: CDR1 KGHSH and CDR2 LQKENI.

This clone was seen many times. V is TRBV6-7 and J is TRBJ1-1, with a possible D match to TRBD1 (5 bases). TRBV6-7 carries the ORF label, with uncertain function. V lost 8 bases to trimming and J lost 8 bases, with 21 bases between them. The length of the CDR3 is 14 residues. The chain's CDR3 is CASPSNGGGIEAFF. CDR3 in DNA: TGTGCCAGCCCCTCCAACGGGGGTGGGATAGAAGCTTTCTTT.

This clone occurred many times. V is TRBV11-2 and J is TRBJ2-7, with 11 positions matching TRBD2. The germline V gene has CDR1 SGHAT and CDR2 FQNNGV. The CDR3 covers 15 residues. Trimming cost V 6 bases and J 4 bases; bases outside gene matches: 8. CDR3 sequence: CASRLPGTSGYEQYF. In nucleotides, the CDR3 is TGTGCCAGCAGACTCCCCGGGACTAGCGGTTACGAGCAGTACTTC.

This clone appeared many times. The V gene is TRBV11-2, the J gene TRBJ1-1; weak D call: TRBD1 (6 bases). Germline V gene sequence: CDR1 SGHAT, CDR2 FQNNGV. V gave up 5 bases and J gave up 10 bases, with 14 bases separating them. The CDR3 has 12 amino acids. The CDR3 coding sequence is TGTGCCAGCAGCCGAGGGGGGGTTGGAGCTTTCTTT. This encodes CASSRGGVGAFF.

This clone was seen ten or more times. This chain uses TRBV7-2 with TRBJ1-1; tentatively, D is TRBD1 (5 bases). The V gene lost 2 bases and the J gene lost 4 bases, with 8 bases spanning the gap. CDR1 and CDR2 (germline): SGHTA, FQGNSA. This CDR3 has 13 amino acids. CDR3 nucleotides: TGTGCCAGCAGCTTACAGGGAGGCACTGAAGCTTTCTTT. It is translated as CASSLQGGTEAFF. The entire variable domain, with the rest obtained from reference TRBV7-2 and TRBJ1-1, is as follows: GAGVSQSPSNKVTEKGKDVELRCDPISGHTALYWYRQSLGQGLEFLIYFQGNSAPDKSGLPSDRFSAERTGGSVSTLTIQRTQQEDSAVYLCASSLQGGTEAFFGQGTRLTVV.